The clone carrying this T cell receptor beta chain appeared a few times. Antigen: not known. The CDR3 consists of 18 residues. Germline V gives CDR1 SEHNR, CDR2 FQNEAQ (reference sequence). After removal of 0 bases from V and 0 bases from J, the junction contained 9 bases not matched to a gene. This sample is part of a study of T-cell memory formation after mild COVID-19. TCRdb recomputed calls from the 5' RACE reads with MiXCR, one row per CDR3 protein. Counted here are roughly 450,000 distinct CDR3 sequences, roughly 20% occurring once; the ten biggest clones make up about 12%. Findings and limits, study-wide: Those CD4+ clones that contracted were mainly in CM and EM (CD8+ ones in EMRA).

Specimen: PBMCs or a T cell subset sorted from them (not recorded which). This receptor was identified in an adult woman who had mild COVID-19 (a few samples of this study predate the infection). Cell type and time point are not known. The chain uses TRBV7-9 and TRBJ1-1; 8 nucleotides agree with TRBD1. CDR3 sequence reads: CASSLAAGGLRLNTEAFF. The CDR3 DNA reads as TGTGCCAGCAGCTTAGCCGCAGGGGGCCTGAGGTTGAACACTGAAGCTTTCTTT.